The text below deals with one T cell receptor (beta chain). The antigen is undetermined. The germline CDR1 and CDR2 sequences are SGHNT and YENEEA. Trimming removed 6 bases from V and 0 bases from J, with 10 bases in between. The CDR3 extends over 14 amino acids. Sample-barcoded 5' priming and a J-beta primer mix drove a second PCR of about 6 to 12 cycles. TCRdb re-called the 5' RACE reads with MiXCR, one entry per CDR3 protein. The table records 1,800,000 or so distinct CDR3 sequences, about 39% of them present only once. This record belongs to a study of blood T cells in healthy people across ages. Study-wide points: The lack of PBMC sorting stopped any conclusive naive versus antigen-experienced comparison. Unknown CMV status may confound age-related changes in expanded clones.

This chain uses TRBV11-3 with TRBJ2-3; D call uncertain. The clonotype originates from a human donor in good health. The sample taken for sequencing was blood. CDR3 sequence reads: CASRAYSSTDTQYF. CDR3 nucleotide sequence: TGTGCCAGCAGGGCGTATTCTAGCACAGATACGCAGTATTTT.